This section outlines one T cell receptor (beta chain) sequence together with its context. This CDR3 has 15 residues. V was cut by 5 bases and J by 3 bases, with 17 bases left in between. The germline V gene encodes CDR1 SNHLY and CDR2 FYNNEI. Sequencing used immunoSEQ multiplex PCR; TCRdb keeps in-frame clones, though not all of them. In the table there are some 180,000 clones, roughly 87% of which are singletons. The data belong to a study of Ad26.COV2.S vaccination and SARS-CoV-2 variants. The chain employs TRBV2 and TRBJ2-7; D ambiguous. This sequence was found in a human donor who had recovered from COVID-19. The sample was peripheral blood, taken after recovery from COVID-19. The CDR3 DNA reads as TGTGCCAGCAGTCCACCATCTTCCGTAGTCTACGAGCAGTACTTC. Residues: CASSPPSSVVYEQYF.